This T cell receptor (beta chain) was observed in a study of beta chain features in type 1 diabetes. Study-wide results and caveats: A definitive answer on HLA type influencing TCRB rearrangement was not reached here. Patients and controls would be equally affected if PCR favored shorter templates.

Comment on this clone: The antigen is not known.

Since all of the isolated RNA was reverse transcribed, expressed TCRB transcripts were what got sequenced. Measured with immunoSEQ multiplex PCR; TCRdb has only the in-frame clones, and not every one. This sample has approximately 300,000 clones; about 10% occur once, and the top ten carry just over 0.015%. V was pared by 4 bases and J by 2 bases, with 4 bases of the junction left unmatched. This CDR3 spans 16 amino acids. The germline V gene has CDR1 SGHTA and CDR2 FQGTGA. This receptor was identified in a woman in her twenties or thirties in good health. The source material was naive CD4+ T cells from blood. The chain couples TRBV7-3 to TRBJ2-3; TRBD2 matches at 12 bases. CDR3 bases: TGTGCCAGCAGCTCCGGACTAGCGGGAACCACAGATACGCAGTATTTT. This codes for CASSSGLAGTTDTQYF.